Listed below are T cell receptor beta chains from one sample, sequenced in a study of T cell changes during pregnancy in multiple sclerosis. Some clones are missing from TCRdb's copy, which holds only in-frame ones; the method was immunoSEQ multiplex PCR. The sample lists some 51,000 clones; 94% were seen once. This sample comprised CD4+ T cells from peripheral blood mononuclear cells, obtained in the second trimester of pregnancy. These receptors originate from a female donor with multiple sclerosis, enrolled in a pregnancy study. Both conserved end residues are part of each CDR3.

>TRBV29-1
CSGGQGMNTEAFF
>TRBV27
CASSDRVGNTIYF
>TRBV4-3
CASSQQYQVAGVTDTQYF
>TRBV11-3
CASSLELAGGPAEQFF
>TRBV27
CASSLSRLAGGGNEQFF
>TRBV4-1
CASSQAGQKYANTGELFF
>TRBV7-6
CASSLTPGTGKPTEAFF
>TRBV7-2
CASSQDRAHNEQFF
>TRBV5-5
CASSSFTEAFF
>TRBV4-2
CASSQDGTGYTDTQYF
>TRBV10-3
CAISPGPPAGGHNEQFF
>TRBV5-4
CASSLAGGSTDTQYF
>TRBV19
CASNIGGGYSYNEQFF
>TRBV6-5
CATGQGRNSPLHF
>TRBV19
CASSIPQEGYGYTF
>TRBV30
CAWSVVRGGTDTQYF
>TRBV5-4
CASSFRVNTGELFF
>TRBV21-1
CASSIGQVSGNTIYF
>TRBV9
CASSVVGGLPPAFF
>TRBV6-5
CASSPGDGSRYWQFF
>TRBV18
CASSQGQVYGYTF
>TRBV2
CASSERGSGGLYEQYF
>TRBV13
CASSLTGVYGYTF